A selection of T cell receptor beta chains follows, all from one sample in a study of identical twins. MiXCR was run by TCRdb on the 5' RACE reads, yielding one entry per CDR3 protein. The sample has some 1,700,000 distinct CDR3 sequences, around a third seen once. Sequenced material: cord blood. The receptors originated from a newborn girl in good health. CDR3s include the opening cysteine and the closing phenylalanine or tryptophan. Each record gives: J gene, V gene, clone size, D gene, CDR3 protein, CDR3 DNA. A D gene is named only where the DNA matches it firmly. Clone size is stated in some rows and not others, as once, few, many or a class when expanded.

>TRBJ2-7|TRBV5-1|.|TRBD2
CASSSYPILAGGDSYNEQYF
TGCGCCAGCAGCTCCTACCCTATCCTAGCGGGAGGAGATTCCTACAATGAGCAGTACTTC
>TRBJ1-2|TRBV27|.|.
CAGSFKDNYGYTF
TGTGCCGGCAGTTTTAAGGATAACTATGGCTACACCTTC
>TRBJ2-3|TRBV20-1|few|TRBD2
CSAREAGGRTDTQYF
TGCAGTGCTAGAGAAGCGGGGGGACGCACAGATACGCAGTATTTT
>TRBJ2-5|TRBV11-2|few|.
CASSVRIWETQYF
TGTGCCAGCAGCGTTAGGATTTGGGAGACCCAGTACTTC
>TRBJ2-3|TRBV5-1|.|TRBD2
CASSIQRGAGTDTQYF
TGCGCCAGCAGCATACAGCGGGGGGCGGGGACAGATACGCAGTATTTT
>TRBJ2-1|TRBV30|.|TRBD2
CAWSPSGGRNEQFF
TGTGCCTGGAGTCCTAGCGGGGGTCGGAATGAGCAGTTCTTC
>TRBJ1-4|TRBV4-2|few|.
CASSPDAGANEKLFF
TGTGCCAGCAGCCCCGACGCGGGGGCAAATGAAAAACTGTTTTTT
>TRBJ1-3|TRBV6-5|.|.
CASSRPSGNTIYF
TGTGCCAGCAGTAGGCCCTCTGGAAACACCATATATTTT
>TRBJ2-7|TRBV4-2|once|TRBD2
CASSQDAGGPYNEQYF
TGTGCCAGCAGCCAAGACGCGGGGGGTCCCTACAATGAGCAGTACTTC
>TRBJ2-7|TRBV28|few|.
CASSFPGPTSYEQYF
TGTGCCAGCAGTTTTCCCGGACCGACTTCCTACGAGCAGTACTTC
>TRBJ2-7|TRBV24-1|.|.
CAVLGGTRSYNEQYF
TGTGCCGTTCTGGGAGGCACTAGATCCTACAATGAGCAGTACTTC
>TRBJ2-5|TRBV10-3|few|.
CAISESTPGQGKGETQYF
TGTGCCATCAGTGAGTCGACTCCTGGGCAGGGCAAAGGGGAGACCCAGTACTTC
>TRBJ2-7|TRBV5-1|.|.
CASSDPAGLVSYEQYF
TGCGCCAGCAGCGACCCTGCAGGGTTGGTCTCCTACGAGCAGTACTTC
>TRBJ1-2|TRBV3-1|many|TRBD1
CASSQVFRDRAGYTF
TGTGCCAGCAGCCAAGTATTCCGGGACAGGGCTGGCTACACCTTC
>TRBJ2-4|TRBV4-1|few|TRBD2
CASSQDPPGLAGVKNIQYF
TGCGCCAGCAGCCAAGATCCCCCGGGACTAGCGGGGGTCAAAAACATTCAGTACTTC
>TRBJ2-7|TRBV20-1|once|.
CSARDARGGFNEQYF
TGCAGTGCTAGAGACGCCCGGGGTGGGTTCAATGAGCAGTACTTC
>TRBJ2-5|TRBV3-1|once|TRBD2
CASSARLALSNEQYF
TGTGCCAGCAGCGCAAGACTAGCGCTGAGCAATGAGCAGTACTTC
>TRBJ2-6|TRBV6-1|few|.
CASLPSGANVLTF
TGTGCCAGCTTACCTTCTGGGGCCAACGTCCTGACTTTC
>TRBJ1-5|TRBV6-1|many|TRBD1
CASSRDRASNQPQHF
TGTGCCAGCAGCCGGGACAGGGCTAGCAATCAGCCCCAGCATTTT
>TRBJ2-7|TRBV10-3|.|TRBD2
CAISEFTLAGTAYEQYF
TGTGCCATCAGTGAGTTCACCCTAGCGGGTACGGCCTACGAGCAGTACTTC
>TRBJ2-1|TRBV29-1|few|.
CSIIRKGGRPYNEQFF
TGCAGCATCATTCGGAAGGGCGGAAGACCCTACAATGAGCAGTTCTTC
>TRBJ2-3|TRBV7-9|.|TRBD2
CASSSGTRGRGSDTQYF
TGTGCCAGCAGCTCCGGGACTAGGGGGAGAGGGTCAGATACGCAGTATTTT
>TRBJ2-3|TRBV4-1|.|TRBD2
CASSQDGAGDHTDTQYF
TGCGCCAGCAGCCAAGACGGAGCGGGGGACCACACAGATACGCAGTATTTT
>TRBJ2-1|TRBV5-1|.|.
CASSLEALGDHEQFF
TGCGCCAGCAGCTTGGAAGCGCTGGGGGACCATGAGCAGTTCTTC
>TRBJ1-2|TRBV5-1|.|.
CASRTGPPGGYTF
TGCGCCAGCAGGACAGGCCCTCCCGGGGGCTACACCTTC
>TRBJ2-7|TRBV4-2|few|TRBD2
CASSPGTMSYEQYF
TGTGCCAGCAGCCCCGGGACTATGTCCTACGAGCAGTACTTC
>TRBJ2-7|TRBV12-5|.|.
CASGLERTESSYNEQYF
TGTGCTAGTGGTTTAGAACGGACAGAAAGCTCCTACAATGAGCAGTACTTC
>TRBJ1-4|TRBV20-1|.|TRBD1
CSAREGTATEKLFF
TGCAGTGCTAGAGAGGGGACAGCCACTGAAAAACTGTTTTTT
>TRBJ1-1|TRBV5-4|.|.
CASRLPGSRDTEAFF
TGTGCCAGCCGCCTCCCAGGGAGCCGAGACACTGAAGCTTTCTTT
>TRBJ2-1|TRBV10-3|many|.
CAISESLGEQFF
TGTGCCATCAGTGAGTCGCTTGGTGAGCAGTTCTTC